This T cell receptor (beta chain) was documented in a study of T cell responses to AZD1222 COVID-19 vaccine. Study in general: Second-dose schedules of about 4 or about 12 weeks were combined.

TCRdb keeps only in-frame clones here, not all; method: immunoSEQ multiplex PCR. The table lists 150,000 to 200,000 clones, more than 80% of them singletons. The CDR3 contains 15 residues. The V gene's germline CDR1 is MNHEY and CDR2 SVGEGT. The V end lost 6 bases, the J end lost 4 bases, and 16 bases lay between the germline ends. The TCR was taken from an adult in good health. The sample here was peripheral blood, taken on day 0 of AZD1222 vaccination. The V call is TRBV6-2 or TRBV6-3, the J call TRBJ1-5, with D uncertain. The CDR3 sequence is CASSARRLGNQPQHF. CDR3 in DNA: TGTGCCAGCAGCGCGAGGAGATTAGGTAATCAGCCCCAGCATTTT.